The 4 T cell receptor beta chains below come from one sample, sequenced in a study of shared clonotypes between healthy human individuals (dated by TCRdb to 2018 to 2021). The receptor library was made with the immunoSEQ multiplex PCR assay. TCRdb mirrors the immuneACCESS table, restricted to in-frame sequences. Some clones are absent from its copies; in checked studies, under half trace to an unresolved V gene, and the reason for the others is unknown. Counted in this sample were about 1.5 million clones; approximately 97% of them appeared once. Over 1% of the sample is held by the ten biggest clonotypes. Sample: naive CD4+ T cells sorted from blood. This specimen's cell subset or site label, interpreted: CD45RA+ positively selected. Receptors originate from a man in his thirties or forties in good health.

V gene TRBV19 combines with J gene TRBJ1-1; D ambiguous. Germline assignment: CDR1 LNHDA and CDR2 SQIVND (reference sequence). The CDR3 is made up of 14 amino acids. The V gene lost 6 bases and the J gene lost 1 base, with 12 bases spanning the gap. The DNA of the CDR3 is TGTGCCAGTAGATCGGACGGATGGAACACTGAAGCTTTCTTT. Protein: CASRSDGWNTEAFF. Full variable domain (missing parts from reference TRBV19 and TRBJ1-1): DGGITQSPKYLFRKEGQNVTLSCEQNLNHDAMYWYRQDPGQGLRLIYYSQIVNDFQKGDIAEGYSVSREKKESFPLTVTSAQKNPTAFYLCASRSDGWNTEAFFGQGTRLTVV.

V is TRBV2 and J is TRBJ2-2, with D possibly being TRBD1 (5 bases). CDR1 and CDR2 (germline): SNHLY, FYNNEI. The CDR3 consists of 16 residues. V shed 2 bases and J shed 8 bases, with 18 bases lying between them. Here the CDR3 DNA reads TGTGCCAGCAGTGAAACCCCGGCAGGGCCTCCAGGGGAGCTGTTTTTT. Translating it yields CASSETPAGPPGELFF. Based on the CDR3 plus reference TRBV2 and TRBJ2-2, the full variable domain is EPEVTQTPSHQVTQMGQEVILRCVPISNHLYFYWYRQILGQKVEFLVSFYNNEISEKSEIFDDQFSVERPDGSNFTLKIRSTKLEDSAMYFCASSETPAGPPGELFFGEGSRLTVL.

The V call is TRBV15, the J call TRBJ2-1; D is uncertain. Germline values: CDR1 LNHNV, CDR2 YYDKDF (reference sequence). CDR3 length: 14 residues. The V end was cut by 0 bases, the J end by 8 bases, with 11 bases between. The CDR3 sequence: CATSRDLAKHEQFF. The DNA of the CDR3 is TGTGCCACCAGCAGAGATCTTGCTAAACATGAGCAGTTCTTC. The whole variable domain, remainder taken from reference TRBV15 and TRBJ2-1, is DAMVIQNPRYQVTQFGKPVTLSCSQTLNHNVMYWYQQKSSQAPKLLFHYYDKDFNNEADTPDNFQSRRPNTSFCFLDIRSPGLGDTAMYLCATSRDLAKHEQFFGPGTRLTVL.

To note about this clone: The same CDR3 also results from other DNA sequences found in this sample. V usage is TRBV19 and J usage is TRBJ2-7; 10 bases line up with TRBD1. The V gene's germline CDR1 is LNHDA and CDR2 SQIVND (reference sequence). V was clipped by 6 bases and J by 2 bases; unmatched bases: 4. This CDR3 spans 14 amino acids. The CDR3 sequence: CASRRTGGTYEQYF. DNA of the CDR3: TGTGCCAGTAGGCGGACAGGGGGTACCTACGAGCAGTACTTC.